This T cell receptor beta chain was obtained from a study of response to subunit inactivated influenza vaccine (dated by TCRdb to about 2018). Regarding the complete study: Deep quantitative profiling of the T cell receptor repertoire was used in the study to follow responses to a trivalent subunit inactivated influenza vaccine. What the authors observed across the whole study: The authors proposed that each seasonal influenza vaccination may bring in only a limited number of new T cells.

The method behind the library was RT-PCR. Sequencing took place on an Illumina HiSeq 2500. The public reads were reanalyzed by TCRdb: fastp trimming at Q25, MiXCR alignment, in-frame beta chains only. Rows are combined by CDR3 protein, so each entry shows the most common genes and DNA. The sample records under 550,000 distinct CDR3 sequences, less than 8% of which are singletons. The biggest ten clones account for 10% to 15% of the sample. This clonotype was observed many times. Its antigen specificity is not known. No quality values exist for individual bases; no much larger clone is one base distant. Including the terminal cysteine and phenylalanine, the CDR3 comprises 15 residues. Just the 45-base CDR3 DNA is kept, in frame starting at base 1. Trimming at the junction amounts to 5 bases on V and 0 bases on J, and the germline ends lie 10 bases apart. The germline V gene sets CDR1 to SGHAT and CDR2 to FQNNGV.

The TCR comes from a man aged 45-69 years who received an inactivated influenza vaccine. Donor details come from another sample of the same person, matched by shared clones. In this chain, TRBV11-2 is recombined with TRBJ1-4; the D gene identity is not certain. Here the sequenced sample was PBMCs from blood, taken less than 30 months after vaccination. The CDR3 in this case is CASSLAAATNEKLFF. Here is the DNA: TGTGCCAGCAGCCTAGCGGCTGCAACTAATGAAAAACTGTTTTTT.